The source of this T cell receptor (beta chain) is a study of blood T cell repertoires in COVID-19. V gave up 2 bases and J gave up 4 bases; unmatched junction bases: 1. The CDR3 runs to 13 residues. Germline CDR1 and CDR2: SGHNT and YYREEE (reference sequence). TCRdb's copy holds only in-frame clones and misses some; the assay was immunoSEQ multiplex PCR. The profile shows tens of thousands of clones, around 86% of them singletons. The sequence derives from a woman older than 75 with active or convalescent COVID-19. The sample taken for sequencing was peripheral blood. The chain combines TRBV5-4 with TRBJ1-1; 8 bases are shared with TRBD1. The CDR3 region is CASSLQGGTEAFF. In DNA form, the CDR3 reads TGTGCCAGCAGCTTACAGGGGGGCACTGAAGCTTTCTTT.